Below are 26 T cell receptor beta chains sequenced from a single sample in a study of cytomegalovirus exposure and HLA in healthy donors. A multiplex PCR was run with 60 Vbeta primers and 13 Jbeta primers. The assay was immunoSEQ multiplex PCR, and TCRdb's table has in-frame clones only and misses some. The sample contains about 140,000 clones, approximately 80% of which appear only once. The sample taken for sequencing was PBMCs. These TCRs come from a man aged 25-45 years in good health and CMV-seronegative.

This chain connects TRBV19 to TRBJ2-7; 15 bases match TRBD2. Trimming removed 1 base from V and 6 bases from J; junction bases left unmatched: 4. The germline V gene encodes CDR1 LNHDA and CDR2 SQIVND (reference sequence). The CDR3 spans 16 residues. The CDR3 DNA reads TGTGCCAGTAGTATAGGTGGGACTAGCGGGAGGTTCGAGCAGTACTTC. It encodes CASSIGGTSGRFEQYF.

This clone has only a few counts. V and J are TRBV5-4 and TRBJ2-2, with 7 bases that match TRBD2. V shed 2 bases, J shed 2 bases, and the junction held 6 bases outside the gene matches. The germline V gene encodes CDR1 SGHNT and CDR2 YYREEE (reference sequence). The CDR3 has 16 residues. The CDR3 loop is CASSFEGGFNTGELFF. The CDR3 DNA reads TGTGCCAGCAGCTTTGAGGGAGGGTTTAACACCGGGGAGCTGTTTTTT. Supplemented by reference TRBV5-4 and TRBJ2-2, the full variable domain reads ETGVTQSPTHLIKTRGQQVTLRCSSQSGHNTVSWYQQALGQGPQFIFQYYREEENGRGNFPPRFSGLQFPNYSSELNVNALELDDSALYLCASSFEGGFNTGELFFGEGSRLTVL.

This clone was detected only once. The CDR3 DNA reads as TGTGCCAGCAGCGCGCGCGCCGTACCCAATGAGCAGTTCTTC. Residues: CASSARAVPNEQFF. The chain combines TRBV6-4 with TRBJ2-1; D gene unclear. The CDR3 totals 14 residues. Germline CDR1 is MRHNA and CDR2 is SNTAGT. Trimming removed 6 bases from V and 6 bases from J, with 15 bases in between.

J is TRBJ1-2 and V is TRBV18, with a tentative D call TRBD1 (5 bases). V was shortened by 6 bases and J by 4 bases, with 15 bases between the two germline ends. This CDR3 has 14 residues. CDR1 is KGHSH, CDR2 LQKENI, per germline. Here the CDR3 DNA reads TGTGCCAGCTCCCGGTCCCAGGGTACCTATGGCTACACCTTC. Translated, it gives CASSRSQGTYGYTF.

DNA for the CDR3: TGTGCCAGCAGTTCTCGCGCCAGGGGAGATACTGAAGCTTTCTTT. It encodes CASSSRARGDTEAFF. The V call is TRBV6-5, the J call TRBJ1-1; D perhaps matches TRBD1 (6 bases). The ends were cut back, 4 bases at V and 5 bases at J, with 17 bases in the middle. The germline CDR1 and CDR2 sequences are MNHEY and SVGAGI. CDR3 length: 15 amino acids.

This rearrangement joins TRBV27 to TRBJ1-3, with 7 bases fitting TRBD1. The germline V gene has CDR1 MNHEY and CDR2 SMNVEV (reference sequence). Losses at the gene ends were 4 bases for V and 3 bases for J; bases not matched to a gene: 6. CDR3 length: 15 amino acids. The CDR3 DNA reads as TGTGCCAGCAGTTCCCACAGGGGCGGTGGAAACACCATATATTTT. Amino acid sequence: CASSSHRGGGNTIYF.

This clone has a single count. This CDR3 is CASSPGTGTLETQYF. CDR3 coding DNA: TGCGCCAGCAGCCCAGGGACAGGGACGCTGGAGACCCAGTACTTC. The gene calls are TRBV5-1 and TRBJ2-5; TRBD1 matches at 9 bases. After removal of 4 bases from V and 5 bases from J, the junction contained 9 bases not matched to a gene. The CDR3 extends over 15 amino acids. Per germline, CDR1 SGHRS and CDR2 YFSETQ.

The J gene is TRBJ1-5, the V gene TRBV30, with a possible D match to TRBD1 (5 bases). Trimming removed 2 bases from V and 7 bases from J, with 12 bases in between. In germline, CDR1 is GTSNPN, CDR2 SVGIG (reference sequence). The CDR3 loop spans 13 amino acids. This CDR3 reads CAWSPREGQPQHF. The CDR3 coding sequence is TGTGCCTGGAGTCCCCGGGAGGGGCAGCCCCAGCATTTT.

This clone was observed a few times. The V and J genes are TRBV5-1 and TRBJ1-1; D is undetermined. The germline V gene encodes CDR1 SGHRS and CDR2 YFSETQ. V was cut by 1 base and J by 1 base, with 11 bases left in between. The CDR3 is made up of 15 amino acids. CDR3 nucleotides: TGCGCCAGCAGCTTGAGTGGGTCGGGGAACACTGAAGCTTTCTTT. It yields the protein CASSLSGSGNTEAFF. The variable domain in full, with the rest retrieved from reference TRBV5-1 and TRBJ1-1, is KAGVTQTPRYLIKTRGQQVTLSCSPISGHRSVSWYQQTPGQGLQFLFEYFSETQRNKGNFPGRFSGRQFSNSRSEMNVSTLELGDSALYLCASSLSGSGNTEAFFGQGTRLTVV.

The rearrangement links TRBV5-6 to TRBJ2-4, with D uncertain. CDR1 SGHDT and CDR2 YYEEEE come from the germline V gene. V lost 0 bases, J lost 0 bases, and 7 bases lay in between. The CDR3 is 15 amino acids. The CDR3 is CASSLGAIAKNIQYF. The DNA for the CDR3 is TGTGCCAGCAGCTTGGGAGCGATAGCCAAAAACATTCAGTACTTC.

Points on this clone: In the same sample, other DNA sequences code for this CDR3. The chain recombines TRBV30 with TRBJ2-1, with 10 bases aligning to TRBD2. This CDR3 region has 12 residues. Germline loops: CDR1 GTSNPN, CDR2 SVGIG (reference sequence). CDR3 DNA: TGTGCTTCGACTAGCGGGTACAATGAGCAGTTCTTC. Residues: CASTSGYNEQFF. Combining the CDR3 with reference TRBV30 and TRBJ2-1 gives the whole variable domain SQTIHQWPATLVQPVGSPLSLECTVEGTSNPNLYWYRQAAGRGLQLLFYSVGIGQISSEVPQNLSASRPQDRQFILSSKKLLLSDSGFYLCASTSGYNEQFFGPGTRLTVL.

This clone has just one count. V and J are TRBV5-1 and TRBJ1-3, with 8 bases identical to TRBD1. V was clipped by 1 base and J by 2 bases; unmatched bases: 2. The CDR3 extends over 15 amino acids. Germline-derived CDR1 and CDR2 are SGHRS and YFSETQ. CDR3 region: CASSLTGGAGNTIYF. CDR3 nucleotide sequence: TGCGCCAGCAGCTTGACAGGGGGTGCTGGAAACACCATATATTTT.

V and J are TRBV29-1 and TRBJ2-5; D might be TRBD1 (5 bases). TRBJ2-7 matches the DNA end more closely, so the J call is doubtful. Germline loops: CDR1 SQVTM, CDR2 ANQGSEA. The CDR3 is made up of 13 amino acids. The CDR3 DNA follows: TGCAGCGTTATCGTCCAGGGAAATTACGAGCAGTACTTC. Translation gives CSVIVQGNYEQYF.

The table lists this clone with a count of one. This chain links TRBV14 with TRBJ1-1; the D is unclear. The CDR3 has 13 amino acids. The V end lost 4 bases, the J end lost 7 bases, and 13 bases lay between the germline ends. Per germline, CDR1 SGHDN and CDR2 FVKESK. The CDR3 DNA follows: TGTGCCAGCAGCCCCCGTTTTAATAGTGAAGCTTTCTTT. It codes for CASSPRFNSEAFF.

This clone has a single count. The CDR3 loop reads CASSSLNQPQHF. Written as DNA, the CDR3 is TGTGCCAGCAGTTCGCTAAATCAGCCCCAGCATTTT. V and J are TRBV27 and TRBJ1-5, with D unresolved. Trimming took off 4 bases at V and 4 bases at J, with 5 bases between the two ends. The CDR3 loop spans 12 amino acids. The germline gives CDR1 MNHEY, CDR2 SMNVEV (reference sequence).

The chain is built from TRBV13 and TRBJ2-3; D ambiguous. V was trimmed by 6 bases and J by 2 bases, leaving 9 bases between them. The CDR3 totals 13 residues. Germline-derived CDR1 and CDR2 are PRHDT and FYEKMQ (reference sequence). This CDR3 is CASRHTTTDTQYF. DNA for the CDR3: TGTGCCAGCAGACATACTACCACAGATACGCAGTATTTT.

This clone was counted a few times. The chain recombines TRBV6-6 with TRBJ1-5, with D hard to call. CDR1 is MNHNY, CDR2 SVGAGI, per germline (reference sequence). The CDR3 has 14 residues. Trimming left V 2 bases short and J 2 bases short, with 7 bases between. The CDR3 region has the DNA TGTGCCAGCAGTTACGAGGGCGGCAATCAGCCCCAGCATTTT. Amino acids: CASSYEGGNQPQHF.

This rearrangement joins TRBV28 to TRBJ1-5; a weak D match, TRBD1 (5 bases). Germline CDR1 is MDHEN and CDR2 is SYDVKM. CDR3 length equals 16 residues. V dropped 4 bases and J dropped 1 base, with 14 bases sitting between them. CDR3 protein: CASSSLGGTSNQPQHF. CDR3 coding DNA: TGTGCCAGCAGTTCCCTCGGGGGTACAAGCAATCAGCCCCAGCATTTT.

The chain combines TRBV7-2 with TRBJ1-5; a weak D match, TRBD1 (5 bases). CDR1 is SGHTA and CDR2 is FQGNSA in the germline V gene. This CDR3 comprises 14 residues. Trimming shortened V by 1 base and J by 4 bases, and 8 bases separated the two germline ends. As DNA, the CDR3 is TGTGCCAGCAGCTTAGTCCCAGGGAATCAGCCCCAGCATTTT. Translation: CASSLVPGNQPQHF.

This clone was seen a single time. The V gene is TRBV27, the J gene TRBJ2-7, with D perhaps TRBD2 (7 bases). Between the trimmed V and J ends, which lost 4 bases and 6 bases, there was a span of 13 bases. There are 13 residues in the CDR3. The germline CDR1 and CDR2 sequences are MNHEY and SMNVEV (reference sequence). CDR3 in amino acids: CASSSRGGSEQYF. The CDR3 nucleotides read TGTGCCAGCAGTTCGAGGGGGGGCAGCGAGCAGTACTTC.

The rearrangement joins TRBV27 to TRBJ1-5, with a weak D call TRBD1 (6 bases). Per the germline V gene, CDR1 is MNHEY and CDR2 is SMNVEV (reference sequence). Trimming pared 5 bases from V and 6 bases from J, leaving 14 bases between. The CDR3 covers 14 residues. CDR3: CASSLTGFTQPQHF. The CDR3 DNA is TGTGCCAGCAGTCTCACAGGGTTCACTCAGCCCCAGCATTTT.

The chain carries TRBV2 and TRBJ2-7, with TRBD1 matching 7 bases. Unmatched junction bases numbered 6, after V lost 10 bases and J lost 0 bases. Germline V gene lookup returns CDR1 SNHLY and CDR2 FYNNEI. This CDR3 spans 13 amino acids. As DNA, the CDR3 is TGTGCCATCGACGGACAGGACTCCTACGAGCAGTACTTC. Residues: CAIDGQDSYEQYF.

The chain employs TRBV2 and TRBJ1-4; 7 bases map to TRBD1. Germline V gene sequence: CDR1 SNHLY, CDR2 FYNNEI. The CDR3 loop spans 14 amino acids. V lost 5 bases and J lost 7; bases outside the gene matches: 7. For the CDR3, the DNA is TGTGCCAGCAGTACCGGGACAGTCGTTGAAAAACTGTTTTTT. Amino acids: CASSTGTVVEKLFF.

CDR3 coding DNA: TGTGCCAGCAGCTTAGCGGGCAGGGGGCACCTCTTCTATGGCTACACCTTC. It encodes CASSLAGRGHLFYGYTF. The chain employs TRBV7-9 and TRBJ1-2; the match to TRBD1 covers 8 bases. V lost 0 bases to trimming and J lost 4 bases; unmatched junction nucleotides: 10. Per the germline V gene, CDR1 is SEHNR and CDR2 is FQNEAQ (reference sequence). CDR3 length equals 17 residues.

The chain joins TRBV10-2 to TRBJ2-5, with 13 bases lining up with TRBD2. This CDR3 has 14 residues. Per germline, CDR1 WSHSY and CDR2 SAAADI. V trimming: 10 bases; J trimming: 5 bases; junction bases outside the gene matches: 7. This chain's CDR3 is CAIGLAGVKETQYF. The DNA of the CDR3 is TGCGCCATAGGACTAGCGGGAGTAAAGGAGACCCAGTACTTC.

The chain employs TRBV15 and TRBJ2-7, with 7 bases aligning to TRBD1. The V gene end was trimmed by 1 base and the J gene end by 2 bases; junction bases not matched to a gene: 11. Germline values: CDR1 LNHNV, CDR2 YYDKDF (reference sequence). The CDR3 length is 17 residues. CDR3 protein: CATSRGQGYLSPYEQYF. In DNA form, the CDR3 reads TGTGCCACCAGCAGAGGACAGGGCTACCTCAGCCCCTACGAGCAGTACTTC.